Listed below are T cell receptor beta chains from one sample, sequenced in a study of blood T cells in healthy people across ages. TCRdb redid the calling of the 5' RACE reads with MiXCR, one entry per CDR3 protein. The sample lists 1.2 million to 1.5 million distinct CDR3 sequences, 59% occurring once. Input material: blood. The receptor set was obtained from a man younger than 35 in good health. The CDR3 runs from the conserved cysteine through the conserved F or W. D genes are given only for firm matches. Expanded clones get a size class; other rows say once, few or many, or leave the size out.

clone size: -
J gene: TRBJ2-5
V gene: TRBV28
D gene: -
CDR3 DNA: TGTGCCAGCAGTTCCTCGCTGAGCACCCAGTACTTC
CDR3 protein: CASSSSLSTQYF

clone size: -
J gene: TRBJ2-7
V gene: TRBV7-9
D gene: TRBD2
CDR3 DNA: TGTGCCAGCAGCTTACCTAGCGGTAGCTCCTACGAGCAGTACTTC
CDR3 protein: CASSLPSGSSYEQYF

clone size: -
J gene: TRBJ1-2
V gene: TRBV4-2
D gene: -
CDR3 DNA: TGTGCCAGCAGCTACGACAGGATCTATGGCTACACCTTC
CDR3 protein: CASSYDRIYGYTF

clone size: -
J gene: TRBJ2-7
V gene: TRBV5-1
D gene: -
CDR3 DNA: TGCGCCAGCAGCTTGGCAGTGGGCCAAAACGAGCAGTACTTC
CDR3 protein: CASSLAVGQNEQYF

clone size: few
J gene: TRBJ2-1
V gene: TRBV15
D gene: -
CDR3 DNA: TGTGCCACCAGCAGAGATGGGACGGGGGGCAGGAATGAGCAGTTCTTC
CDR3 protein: CATSRDGTGGRNEQFF

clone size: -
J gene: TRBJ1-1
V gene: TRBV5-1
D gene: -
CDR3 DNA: TGCGCCAGCCGACGGACAGTCACTGAAGCTTTCTTT
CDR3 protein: CASRRTVTEAFF

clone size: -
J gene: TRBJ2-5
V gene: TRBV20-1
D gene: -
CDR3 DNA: TGCAGTGCTCAGGGCCCCGAGGAGACCCAGTACTTC
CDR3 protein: CSAQGPEETQYF

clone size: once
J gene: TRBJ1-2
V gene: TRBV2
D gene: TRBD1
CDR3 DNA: TGTGCCAGCAGTGAGTCGGACAGGCCATATGGCTACACCTTC
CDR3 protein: CASSESDRPYGYTF

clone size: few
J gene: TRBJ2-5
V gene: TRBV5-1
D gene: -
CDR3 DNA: TGCGCCAGCAGTTCCCAGGGTTTTGTTGGAGAGACCCAGTACTTC
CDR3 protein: CASSSQGFVGETQYF

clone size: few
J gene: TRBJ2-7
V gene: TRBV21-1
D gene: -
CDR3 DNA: TGTGCCAGCAGTTCCGGGGGGCTCAGGTACGAGCAGTACTTC
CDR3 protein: CASSSGGLRYEQYF

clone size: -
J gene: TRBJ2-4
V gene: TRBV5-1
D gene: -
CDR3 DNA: TGCGCCAGCAGCTTGGGGCCGCAGGGCATTCAGTACTTC
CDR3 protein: CASSLGPQGIQYF

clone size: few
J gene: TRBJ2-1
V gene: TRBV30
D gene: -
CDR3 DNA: TGTGCCTGCGGTGACTCCATTTACAATGAGCAGTTCTTC
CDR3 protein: CACGDSIYNEQFF

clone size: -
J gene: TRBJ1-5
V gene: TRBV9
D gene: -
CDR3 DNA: TGTGCCAGCAGCGGTGACTGGCTTGAGTCGCCCCAGCATTTT
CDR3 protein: CASSGDWLESPQHF

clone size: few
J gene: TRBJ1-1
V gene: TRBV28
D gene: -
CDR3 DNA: TGTGCCAGCAGTTATGAGGCGAACACTGAAGCTTTCTTT
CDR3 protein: CASSYEANTEAFF

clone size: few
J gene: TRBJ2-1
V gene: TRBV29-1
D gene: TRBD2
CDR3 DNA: TGCAGCGTGGTACTAGCGGGCAAGGGGAATGAGCAGTTCTTC
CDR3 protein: CSVVLAGKGNEQFF

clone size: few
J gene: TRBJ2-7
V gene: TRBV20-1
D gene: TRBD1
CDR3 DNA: TGCAGTGCAGTACTCGGGACAGTGAGCTACGAGCAGTACTTC
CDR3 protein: CSAVLGTVSYEQYF

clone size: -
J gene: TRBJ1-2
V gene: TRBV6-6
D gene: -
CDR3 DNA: TGTGCCAGCAGTCGGGGTACCTATGGCTACACCTTC
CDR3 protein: CASSRGTYGYTF

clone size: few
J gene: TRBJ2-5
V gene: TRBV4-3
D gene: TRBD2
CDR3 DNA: TGCGCCAGCAGCCCGACTAGCGGACTACAAGAGACCCAGTACTTC
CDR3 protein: CASSPTSGLQETQYF

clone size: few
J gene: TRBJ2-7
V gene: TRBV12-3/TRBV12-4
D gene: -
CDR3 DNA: TGTGCCAGCAGTTTCTCCCCGACGACAGGAATAAAATTCCACGAGCAGTACTTC
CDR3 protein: CASSFSPTTGIKFHEQYF

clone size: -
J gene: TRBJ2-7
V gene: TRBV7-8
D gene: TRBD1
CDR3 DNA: TGTGCCAGCAGCCTATTTGGGGACAGGACCTACGAGCAGTACTTC
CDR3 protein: CASSLFGDRTYEQYF

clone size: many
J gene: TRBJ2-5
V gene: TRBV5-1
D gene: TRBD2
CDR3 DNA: TGCGCCAGCAGCTCGGGACTAGCGGGGGGTAGAGAGACCCAGTACTTC
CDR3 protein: CASSSGLAGGRETQYF

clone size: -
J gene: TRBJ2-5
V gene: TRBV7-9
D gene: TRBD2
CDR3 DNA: TGTGCCAGCAGCGTATCTAGCGGGGAAGAGACCCAGTACTTC
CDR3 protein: CASSVSSGEETQYF

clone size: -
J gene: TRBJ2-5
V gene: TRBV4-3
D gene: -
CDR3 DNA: TGCGCCAGCAGCCAAGATCCTGGGGGCCGGGGAGAGACCCAGTACTTC
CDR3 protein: CASSQDPGGRGETQYF

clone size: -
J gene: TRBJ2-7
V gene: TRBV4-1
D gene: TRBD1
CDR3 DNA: TGCGCCAGCAGCCCTAAAGAAAGGACAGGGAGCTACGAGCAGTACTTC
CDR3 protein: CASSPKERTGSYEQYF

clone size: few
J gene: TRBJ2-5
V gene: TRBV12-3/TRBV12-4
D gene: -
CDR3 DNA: TGTGCCAGCAGCCCAGCTTCGCTGACCCAGTACTTC
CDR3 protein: CASSPASLTQYF

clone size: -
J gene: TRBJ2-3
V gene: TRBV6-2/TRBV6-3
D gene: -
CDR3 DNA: TGTGCCAGTGCCCGATCGGCAGATACGCAGTATTTT
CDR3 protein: CASARSADTQYF

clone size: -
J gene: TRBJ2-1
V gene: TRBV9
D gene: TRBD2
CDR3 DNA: TGTGCCAGCAGCGGTGGGACTAGATACTACAATGAGCAGTTCTTC
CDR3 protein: CASSGGTRYYNEQFF

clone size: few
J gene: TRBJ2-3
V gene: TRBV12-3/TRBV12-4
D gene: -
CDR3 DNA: TGTGCCAGCACCCTTAGCGTACCTAGCACAGATACGCAGTATTTT
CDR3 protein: CASTLSVPSTDTQYF

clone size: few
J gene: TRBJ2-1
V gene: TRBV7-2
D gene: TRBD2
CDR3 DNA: TGTGCCAGCAGCTTAAACCCATCCGCGGGGGAGACCCAGTTCTTC
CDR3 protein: CASSLNPSAGETQFF

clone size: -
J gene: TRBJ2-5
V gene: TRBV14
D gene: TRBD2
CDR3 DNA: TGTGCCAGCAGCAAGACTAGCGGGGTCCAGGAGACCCAGTACTTC
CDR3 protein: CASSKTSGVQETQYF

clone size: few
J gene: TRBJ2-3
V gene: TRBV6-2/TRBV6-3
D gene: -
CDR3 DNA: TGTGCCAGTTCCCGATCGGCAGATACGCAGTATTTT
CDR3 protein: CASSRSADTQYF

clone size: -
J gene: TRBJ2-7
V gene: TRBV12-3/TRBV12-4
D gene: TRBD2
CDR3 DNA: TGTGCCAGCATTACGGGACTAGCGGCTGTCAACGAGCAGTACTTC
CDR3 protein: CASITGLAAVNEQYF

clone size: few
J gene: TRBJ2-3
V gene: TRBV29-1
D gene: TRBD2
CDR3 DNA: TGCAGCGTTGATTTAGCGGGGGGTTCCGATACGCAGTATTTT
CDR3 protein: CSVDLAGGSDTQYF

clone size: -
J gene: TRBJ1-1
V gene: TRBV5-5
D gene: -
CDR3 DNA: TGTGCCAGAAGGGGGTCCACCACTGAAGCTTTCTTT
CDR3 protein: CARRGSTTEAFF

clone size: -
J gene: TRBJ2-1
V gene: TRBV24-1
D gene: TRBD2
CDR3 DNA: TGTGCCACCAGTGATCCCCCAAGAGGGGCGGGAGCGACTGAGCAGTTCTTC
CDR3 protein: CATSDPPRGAGATEQFF

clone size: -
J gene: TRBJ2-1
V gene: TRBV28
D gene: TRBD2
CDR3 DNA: TGTGCCAGCAGTTTAATCCTAGCGGGAGGTAGTGAGCAGTTCTTC
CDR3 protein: CASSLILAGGSEQFF

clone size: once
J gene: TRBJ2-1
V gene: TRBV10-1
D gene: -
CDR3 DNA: TGCGCCAGCAATAGCGGACGGAATGAGCAGTTCTTC
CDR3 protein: CASNSGRNEQFF

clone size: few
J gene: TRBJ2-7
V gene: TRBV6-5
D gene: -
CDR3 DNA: TGTGCCAGCAGCCCACCGGACCCAACCTACGAGCAGTACTTC
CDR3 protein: CASSPPDPTYEQYF

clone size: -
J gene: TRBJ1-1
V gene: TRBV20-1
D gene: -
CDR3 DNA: TGCAGTGCTAGAGGCGGACGGGGAGGCATGAACACTGAAGCTTTCTTT
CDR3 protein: CSARGGRGGMNTEAFF

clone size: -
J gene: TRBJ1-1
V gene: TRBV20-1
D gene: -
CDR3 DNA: TGCAGTGCTAGAGATAGTCCCAGGGTTAACACTGAAGCTTTCTTT
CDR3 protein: CSARDSPRVNTEAFF

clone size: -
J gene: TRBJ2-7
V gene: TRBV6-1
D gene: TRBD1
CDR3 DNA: TGTGCCAGCAGTCTTACCTCCCAACCGACAGGGACCTTCTACGAGCAGTACTTC
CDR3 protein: CASSLTSQPTGTFYEQYF

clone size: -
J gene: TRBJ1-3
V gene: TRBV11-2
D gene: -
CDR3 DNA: TGTGCCAGCAGCTCGCGACAGGACTCTGGAAACACCATATATTTT
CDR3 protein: CASSSRQDSGNTIYF

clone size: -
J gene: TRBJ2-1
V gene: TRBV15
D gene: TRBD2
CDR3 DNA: TGTGCCACCAGCGAGCGGGGGGTATCCGATGAGCAGTTCTTC
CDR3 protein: CATSERGVSDEQFF

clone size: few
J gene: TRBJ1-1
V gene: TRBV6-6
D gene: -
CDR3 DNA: TGTGCCAGCAGTTACGAGATATCCACTGAAGCTTTCTTT
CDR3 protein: CASSYEISTEAFF

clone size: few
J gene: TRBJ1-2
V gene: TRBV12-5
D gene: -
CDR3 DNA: TGTGCTAGTGGACCCATCAGGGGCTACACCTTC
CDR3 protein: CASGPIRGYTF

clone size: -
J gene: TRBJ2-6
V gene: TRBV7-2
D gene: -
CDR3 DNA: TGTGCCAGCAGCTTAGTGGTCAGGCGCTCTGGGGCCAACGTCCTGACTTTC
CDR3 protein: CASSLVVRRSGANVLTF

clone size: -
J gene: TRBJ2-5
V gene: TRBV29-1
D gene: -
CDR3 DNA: TGCAGCGTTGTTAGGGAACAAGAGACCCAGTACTTC
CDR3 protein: CSVVREQETQYF

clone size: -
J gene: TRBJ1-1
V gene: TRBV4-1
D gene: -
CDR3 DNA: TGCGCCAGCAGCCCCTTGGTGATGAACACTGAAGCTTTCTTT
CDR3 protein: CASSPLVMNTEAFF

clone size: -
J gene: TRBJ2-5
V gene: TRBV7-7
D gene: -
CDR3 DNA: TGTGCTAGCAGCGCCAGTCTCGCGGGCGCTCTGGGGACCCAGTACTTC
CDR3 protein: CASSASLAGALGTQYF

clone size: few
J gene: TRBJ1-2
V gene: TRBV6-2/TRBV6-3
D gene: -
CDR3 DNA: TGTGCCAGCATCGGGGGCGACGGTGGCTACACCTTC
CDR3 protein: CASIGGDGGYTF

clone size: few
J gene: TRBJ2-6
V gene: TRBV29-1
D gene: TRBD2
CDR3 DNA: TGCAGCGTTGACAGCGGGGGGGCCACTGGGGCCAACGTCCTGACTTTC
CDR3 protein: CSVDSGGATGANVLTF

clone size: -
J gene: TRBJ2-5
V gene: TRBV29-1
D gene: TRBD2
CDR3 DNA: TGCAGCGTTGATGGGATAGCGGGGGATGCAGAGGCCCAGTACTTC
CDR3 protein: CSVDGIAGDAEAQYF

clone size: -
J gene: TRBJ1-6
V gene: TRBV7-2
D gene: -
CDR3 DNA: TGTGCCAGCGGCTTGGGTCCCAGCGGAACTTCACCCCTCCACTTT
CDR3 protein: CASGLGPSGTSPLHF

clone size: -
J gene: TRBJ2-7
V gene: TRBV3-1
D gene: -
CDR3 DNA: TGTGCCAGCAGCCTACCACTAAGCTCCTACAATGAGCAGTACTTC
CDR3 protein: CASSLPLSSYNEQYF